These 22 T cell receptor beta chains were sequenced from one sample in a study of control samples from healthy donors and cancer patients. Sequenced by immunoSEQ multiplex PCR; TCRdb stores in-frame clones only, minus some. The repertoire consists of 170,000 or so clones, with just under 95% occurring once and the leading ten covering more than 1.2%. Sequenced sample: blood. The receptors shown here come from a man aged 18-30 years in good health.

This chain links TRBV24-1 with TRBJ2-1; 9 bases map to TRBD1. The CDR3 contains 18 residues. CDR1 is KGHDR and CDR2 is SFDVKD in the germline V gene. V lost 2 bases to trimming and J lost 6 bases; unmatched junction nucleotides: 13. CDR3 residues: CATSDSVPGQGSSNEQFF. The CDR3 nucleotides read TGTGCCACCAGTGATTCGGTCCCGGGACAGGGATCTAGCAATGAGCAGTTCTTC.

The V and J genes are TRBV9 and TRBJ2-2, with no clear D. The V end was cut by 4 bases, the J end by 2 bases, with 9 bases between. The CDR3 has 14 residues. CDR1 and CDR2 (germline): SGDLS, YYNGEE. CDR3: CASSNRLNTGELFF. For the CDR3, the DNA is TGTGCCAGCAGCAACAGATTAAACACCGGGGAGCTGTTTTTT.

The CDR3 nucleotides read TGTGCCAGCAGTTACTCGTCGGGAAATACTTTCTTT. It encodes CASSYSSGNTFF. The chain links TRBV6-5 to TRBJ1-1; D unresolved. Trimming shortened V by 0 bases and J by 12 bases, and 11 bases separated the two germline ends. From germline, CDR1 is MNHEY and CDR2 SVGAGI. The CDR3 is 12 residues long.

The CDR3 loop is CASRKRGGAYEQYF. The CDR3 DNA follows: TGTGCCAGCCGGAAGCGGGGGGGGGCCTACGAGCAGTACTTC. This chain uses TRBV28 with TRBJ2-7; 10 nucleotides align to TRBD2. V was clipped by 8 bases and J by 2 bases; unmatched bases: 6. The CDR3 runs to 14 residues. Germline-derived CDR1 and CDR2 are MDHEN and SYDVKM.

This clone was detected only a few times. This same CDR3 is encoded by further DNA sequences in the sample. The chain recombines TRBV5-1 with TRBJ2-3; TRBD2 aligns across 11 bases. This CDR3 has 13 amino acids. Germline V lookup: CDR1 SGHRS, CDR2 YFSETQ. The V segment lost 4 bases and the J segment 11 bases; nucleotides outside the gene matches: 6. CDR3 sequence reads: CASSLAGGGGQYF. As DNA, the CDR3 is TGCGCCAGCAGCCTAGCGGGGGGTGGAGGGCAGTATTTT.

This chain joins TRBV18 and TRBJ1-2; TRBD1 matches 9 bases. Germline V gene data show CDR1 as KGHSH and CDR2 as LQKENI. CDR3 size: 14 residues. V trimming: 6 bases; J trimming: 4 bases; junction bases outside the gene matches: 6. The DNA for the CDR3 is TGTGCCAGCTCTCCCACAGGGGGCGGCTATGGCTACACCTTC. Translation: CASSPTGGGYGYTF.

The chain carries TRBV10-3 and TRBJ1-6; TRBD1 is a possible D gene (5 bases). In germline, CDR1 is ENHRY, CDR2 SYGVKD. The length of the CDR3 is 14 residues. V was trimmed by 4 bases and J by 8 bases, leaving 12 bases between them. The CDR3 loop is CAISARQGDSPLHF. The DNA of the CDR3 is TGTGCCATCAGTGCGCGGCAGGGAGATTCACCCCTCCACTTT.

V usage is TRBV7-9 and J usage is TRBJ1-3; D gene uncertain. Germline V gene lookup returns CDR1 SEHNR and CDR2 FQNEAQ (reference sequence). Trimming cost V 8 bases and J 2 bases, with 16 bases left between them. This CDR3 has 15 amino acids. This CDR3 is CASRPRRVAGNTIYF. The CDR3 bases are TGTGCCAGCCGACCTAGGAGGGTAGCTGGAAACACCATATATTTT.

J is TRBJ2-2 and V is TRBV11-3; D possibly corresponds to TRBD1 (5 bases). From germline, CDR1 is SGHNT and CDR2 YENEEA. V was cut by 1 base and J by 13 bases, with 10 bases left in between. The CDR3 has 12 residues. CDR3 loop: CASSLVPGRLFF. CDR3 in DNA: TGTGCCAGCAGCTTAGTCCCAGGGCGGCTGTTTTTT.

The chain carries TRBV5-1 and TRBJ1-2, with D perhaps TRBD1 (5 bases). Germline CDR1 SGHRS, CDR2 YFSETQ. This CDR3 spans 13 amino acids. With 5 bases removed from V and 0 bases from J, the gap between germline ends came to 8 bases. The CDR3 is CASRGGTNYGYTF. The CDR3 DNA follows: TGCGCCAGCAGGGGGGGGACTAACTATGGCTACACCTTC.

The chain has TRBV9 and TRBJ2-5; 10 bases fit TRBD1. V was clipped by 5 bases and J by 4 bases; unmatched bases: 11. From germline, CDR1 is SGDLS and CDR2 YYNGEE. The CDR3 is made up of 16 amino acids. CDR3 bases: TGTGCCAGCAGTCCCCCTGGGGGGACAGGGGTAGAGACCCAGTACTTC. Translating it yields CASSPPGGTGVETQYF. The whole variable domain, filled in from reference TRBV9 and TRBJ2-5, reads DSGVTQTPKHLITATGQRVTLRCSPRSGDLSVYWYQQSLDQGLQFLIQYYNGEERAKGNILERFSAQQFPDLHSELNLSSLELGDSALYFCASSPPGGTGVETQYFGPGTRLLVL.

The rearrangement joins TRBV11-2 to TRBJ2-7; TRBD2 agrees at 10 bases. CDR1 is SGHAT and CDR2 is FQNNGV in the germline V gene. This CDR3 spans 16 amino acids. Trimming took 5 bases from V and 2 from J; bases not matched to a gene: 9. DNA for the CDR3: TGTGCCAGCAGCCCCTCCAAAAGCGGGGGGGCCTACGAGCAGTACTTC. This encodes CASSPSKSGGAYEQYF. Combining the CDR3 with reference TRBV11-2 and TRBJ2-7 gives the whole variable domain EAGVAQSPRYKIIEKRQSVAFWCNPISGHATLYWYQQILGQGPKLLIQFQNNGVVDDSQLPKDRFSAERLKGVDSTLKIQPAKLEDSAVYLCASSPSKSGGAYEQYFGPGTRLTVT.

The J gene is TRBJ2-3, the V gene TRBV7-2; 12 bases line up with TRBD2. Germline V gives CDR1 SGHTA, CDR2 FQGNSA. The V gene end was trimmed by 3 bases and the J gene end by 5 bases; junction bases not matched to a gene: 3. The CDR3 is 15 residues long. The CDR3 spells CASSFGLAGLDTQYF. In DNA form, the CDR3 reads TGTGCCAGCAGCTTCGGACTAGCGGGGTTAGATACGCAGTATTTT.

CDR3 in DNA: TGTGCCAGCAGCCAAGGGCCAGGCCCTAACTATGGCTACACCTTC. It translates to CASSQGPGPNYGYTF. The rearrangement uses TRBV3-1 (or the pseudogene TRBV3-2) and TRBJ1-2; D not certain. Trimming removed 1 base at V and 0 bases at J, with 9 bases between. Germline V gene sequence: CDR1 LGHDT, CDR2 YNNKEL (reference sequence). CDR3 length: 15 residues.

V and J are TRBV19 and TRBJ1-2, with 10 bases aligning to TRBD1. The CDR3 is 17 residues long. The J segment lost 0 bases and the V segment lost 0 bases, leaving 4 bases of the junction unmatched. Germline CDR1 LNHDA, CDR2 SQIVND (reference sequence). CDR3 coding DNA: TGTGCCAGTAGTATAGATCCGACAGGGGGCCCTAACTATGGCTACACCTTC. It translates to CASSIDPTGGPNYGYTF.

Regarding this clone: This specimen includes other DNA sequences encoding the same CDR3. This rearrangement joins TRBV5-1 to TRBJ1-3; no clear D gene. This CDR3 contains 14 residues. The germline CDR1 and CDR2 sequences are SGHRS and YFSETQ. V gave up 0 bases and J gave up 0 bases, with 4 bases separating them. The CDR3 sequence: CASSLGDSGNTIYF. The CDR3 region has the DNA TGCGCCAGCAGCTTGGGGGACTCTGGAAACACCATATATTTT. Full variable domain (missing parts from reference TRBV5-1 and TRBJ1-3): KAGVTQTPRYLIKTRGQQVTLSCSPISGHRSVSWYQQTPGQGLQFLFEYFSETQRNKGNFPGRFSGRQFSNSRSEMNVSTLELGDSALYLCASSLGDSGNTIYFGEGSWLTVV.

This sequence joins TRBV7-2 and TRBJ2-3; D remains ambiguous. CDR1 and CDR2 from the germline V gene are SGHTA and FQGNSA. V lost 3 bases and J lost 6, with 16 bases in between. There are 15 residues in the CDR3. The CDR3: CASSFGPAMRDTQYF. The CDR3 DNA reads TGTGCCAGCAGCTTCGGACCGGCAATGAGGGATACGCAGTATTTT.

Only one count was recorded for this clone. The chain is built from TRBV18 and TRBJ1-2; TRBD1 agrees at 8 bases. Germline CDR1 is KGHSH and CDR2 is LQKENI. V lost 3 bases and J lost 4; bases outside the gene matches: 7. This CDR3 has 15 residues. CDR3: CASSPGQGRGYGYTF. DNA of the CDR3: TGTGCCAGCTCACCTGGACAGGGCCGAGGCTATGGCTACACCTTC.

V and J are TRBV20-1 and TRBJ2-1; 10 positions agree with TRBD2. With 3 bases clipped from V and 4 bases from J, the junction kept 6 bases outside the gene matches. CDR1 DFQATT and CDR2 SNEGSKA come from the germline V gene (reference sequence). The CDR3 contains 15 residues. CDR3 sequence reads: CSASSSSGGYNEQFF. The CDR3 coding sequence is TGCAGTGCTAGTTCCAGTAGCGGGGGGTACAATGAGCAGTTCTTC.

On this clone itself: An end of the junction does not agree with germline; a read error may underlie this. The rearrangement joins TRBV18 to TRBJ1-2; tentatively, D is TRBD1 (5 bases). Germline V gene data show CDR1 as KGHSH and CDR2 as LQKENI. The CDR3 has 13 residues. The CDR3 DNA follows: TGTGCCAGCTCACCGGGACCTAACGATGGCTACACCTTC. Protein sequence: CASSPGPNDGYTF. The full variable domain, rest sourced from reference TRBV18 and TRBJ1-2, is NAGVMQNPRHLVRRRGQEARLRCSPMKGHSHVYWYRQLPEEGLKFMVYLQKENIIDESGMPKERFSAEFPKEGPSILRIQQVVRGDSAAYFCASSPGPNDGYTFGSGTRLTVV.

J is TRBJ2-7 and V is TRBV7-8, with 7 nucleotides matching TRBD1. The junction had 7 bases not matched to a gene; V was cut back by 5 bases and J by 6 bases. The CDR3 has 13 amino acids. Germline V lookup: CDR1 SGHVS, CDR2 FQNEAQ. CDR3 region: CASSVQGFGEQYF. DNA for the CDR3: TGTGCCAGCAGCGTACAGGGGTTCGGCGAGCAGTACTTC.

The J gene is TRBJ2-7, the V gene TRBV28; 8 positions agree with TRBD1. J gave up 0 bases and V 5 bases, and 6 bases lay outside the gene matches. Germline CDR1 and CDR2: MDHEN and SYDVKM. CDR3 length: 15 amino acids. The CDR3 DNA follows: TGTGCCAGCAGTGGATTTGGACAGGGCTCCTACGAGCAGTACTTC. Amino acid sequence: CASSGFGQGSYEQYF.